Shown below are 17 T cell receptor beta chains from a single sample sequenced in a study of T cell clonality in common variable immunodeficiency. Assay: immunoSEQ multiplex PCR; the TCRdb copy retains only in-frame clones and omits some. The sample offers roughly 29,000 clones and no singletons, the top ten holding about 12%. The specimen was peripheral blood mononuclear cells. These TCRs come from a person aged 18-70 years in good health.

This clone was seen repeatedly, ten times or more. The CDR3 goes on 3 residues after the read ends, and that part is filled in from the germline J gene. The V and J genes are TRBV7-9 and TRBJ2-7, with 8 bases aligning to TRBD1. Germline V gene data show CDR1 as SEHNR and CDR2 as FQNEAQ (reference sequence). With V trimmed by 7 bases and J by 2 bases, 10 bases remained unmatched. The CDR3 has 15 residues. The sequenced part of the CDR3 DNA is TGTGCCAGCACCCTAGGAGCAGGGGGCACCTACGAG. As protein: CASTLGAGGTYE. The whole CDR3 protein is CASTLGAGGTYEQYF.

This clone was found many times. The read falls 3 residues short of the CDR3 end, and the missing part is taken from the germline J gene. The chain has TRBV12-3 or TRBV12-4 and TRBJ1-1, with 7 bases identical to TRBD1. CDR3 size: 16 residues. The CDR3 loop is CASSLARTGAGREAFF. CDR3 DNA, as far as it was read: TGTGCCAGCAGTTTAGCGCGGACAGGCGCCGGGAGGGAA.

This clone came up many times. The read halts 3 residues ahead of the CDR3 end, with the missing end drawn from the germline J gene. V is TRBV18 and J is TRBJ2-5, with TRBD2 matching over 11 bases. The germline V gene has CDR1 KGHSH and CDR2 LQKENI. CDR3 length: 16 amino acids. The junction had 5 bases not matched to a gene; V was cut back by 3 bases and J by 2 bases. CDR3 bases read: TGTGCCAGCTCACCCCTAGCGGGGGGTAAACAAGAGACC. Translated: CASSPLAGGKQET. The full CDR3 protein reads CASSPLAGGKQETQYF.

This clone was recorded a few times. The read terminates 3 residues ahead of where the CDR3 ends, so the germline J gene completes it. This sequence joins TRBV20-1 and TRBJ2-3; a weak D match, TRBD2 (5 bases). Trimming shortened V by 5 bases and J by 8 bases, and 23 bases separated the two germline ends. Germline V gene data show CDR1 as DFQATT and CDR2 as SNEGSKA (reference sequence). The CDR3 covers 15 residues. This chain's CDR3 is CSAPPQTIFSGTQYF. The covered CDR3 bases are TGCAGTGCTCCCCCTCAGACTATTTTCTCGGGTACG.

This clone was recorded at least ten times. Read sequence stops 3 residues before the CDR3 end, and the germline J gene provides the missing end. The rearrangement joins TRBV6-2 or TRBV6-3 to TRBJ1-6, with TRBD1 identical over 10 bases. The length of the CDR3 is 15 residues. V lost 5 bases, J lost 9 bases, and 7 bases stayed unmatched. Germline values: CDR1 MNHEY, CDR2 SVGEGT. The sequenced CDR3 bases are TGTGCCAGCAGTGGCGGACAGGGGGAAGGTTCACCC. It is translated as CASSGGQGEGSP. In full, the CDR3 reads CASSGGQGEGSPLHF.

This clone was recorded at least ten times. The sequenced fragment ends 3 residues before the CDR3 boundary, so the rest is inferred from the germline J gene. The J gene is TRBJ1-4, the V gene TRBV2; TRBD1 might be the D (6 bases). Trimming removed 6 bases from V and 8 bases from J, with 19 bases in between. The CDR3 loop spans 15 amino acids. Per germline, CDR1 SNHLY and CDR2 FYNNEI. The CDR3 here is CASRGEMGAREKLFF. The covered CDR3 bases are TGTGCCAGCAGGGGCGAGATGGGGGCGAGGGAAAAA.

This clone was seen many times. The CDR3 end is not reached by the read, which stops 3 residues before it; the germline J gene fills it in. The J gene is TRBJ1-5, the V gene TRBV20-1; TRBD1 agrees at 7 bases. Germline CDR1 and CDR2: DFQATT and SNEGSKA (reference sequence). The CDR3 is 13 residues long. V shed 8 bases and J 5 bases; nucleotides not matched to a gene: 9. The covered CDR3 bases are TGCAGTTGGAGTTCAACAGGGGATCAGCCC. The encoded protein is CSWSSTGDQP. In full, the CDR3 reads CSWSSTGDQPQHF.

The sample holds many counts of this clone. The CDR3 is cut off 3 residues early in the read; its end comes from the germline J gene. The V gene is TRBV7-9, the J gene TRBJ2-4; 10 bases are shared with TRBD1. The CDR3 sequence is 13 residues long. Germline V gives CDR1 SEHNR, CDR2 FQNEAQ (reference sequence). CDR3 bases read: TGTGCCAGCAGCTTCGGGACAGGGGCTTTT. This sequence encodes CASSFGTGAF. The full CDR3 sequence reads CASSFGTGAFQYF.

This clone was observed a handful of times. The CDR3 is cut off 3 residues early in the read; its end comes from the germline J gene. This chain connects TRBV6-2 or TRBV6-3 to TRBJ1-5; the D gene is possibly TRBD1 (5 bases). CDR3 size: 13 residues. Between the trimmed V and J ends, which lost 3 bases and 4 bases, there was a span of 7 bases. Germline CDR1 MNHEY, CDR2 SVGEGT. The CDR3 is CASSYDRNQPQHF. The covered CDR3 bases are TGTGCCAGCAGTTATGACAGAAATCAGCCC.

Concerning this clone itself: The DNA ends 3 residues before the CDR3 does, and the rest of the CDR3 is filled in from the germline J gene. The rearrangement uses TRBV2 and TRBJ2-1; 10 bases line up with TRBD1. The CDR3 is made up of 14 amino acids. J was trimmed by 0 bases and V by 11 bases; bases with no gene match: 4. Germline lookup yields CDR1 SNHLY and CDR2 FYNNEI. The CDR3 region is CAGTGVSSYNEQFF. The CDR3 bases that were read are TGTGCCGGGACAGGGGTAAGCTCCTACAATGAG.

At least ten counts were recorded for this clone. The CDR3 goes on 3 residues after the read ends, and that part is filled in from the germline J gene. The chain combines TRBV7-9 with TRBJ2-7; 9 bases are shared with TRBD1. Germline V lookup: CDR1 SEHNR, CDR2 FQNEAQ (reference sequence). CDR3 length: 14 amino acids. After removal of 8 bases from V and 5 bases from J, the junction contained 10 bases not matched to a gene. The CDR3 protein is CASDVGTGYNEQYF. CDR3 bases read: TGTGCCAGCGACGTCGGGACAGGGTATAACGAG.

The sample holds many counts of this clone. The read gets to within 3 residues of the CDR3 end, and the germline J gene fills in the rest. The chain recombines TRBV2 with TRBJ2-3; 8 nucleotides agree with TRBD2. The CDR3 extends over 15 amino acids. Germline CDR1 reads SNHLY; CDR2 reads FYNNEI. V lost 7 bases, J lost 1 base, and 7 bases stayed unmatched. The CDR3 here is CASTGRAGGTDTQYF. Partial CDR3 DNA: TGTGCCAGCACTGGCAGAGCGGGGGGCACAGATACG.

The sequenced part of the CDR3 DNA is TGTGCCAGCTCACCACCAGCTCGGACAGGATGGAAGGACACCGGGGAG. It is translated as CASSPPARTGWKDTGE. The whole CDR3 region reads CASSPPARTGWKDTGELFF. The chain joins TRBV18 to TRBJ2-2, with 7 bases lining up with TRBD1. The read halts 3 residues ahead of the CDR3 end, with the missing end drawn from the germline J gene. CDR3 size: 19 residues. V lost 0 bases and J lost 3; bases outside the gene matches: 13. Germline V lookup: CDR1 KGHSH, CDR2 LQKENI.

A few counts support this clone. The read terminates 3 residues before the CDR3 end, so the remaining end is supplied by the germline J gene. The V call is TRBV5-1, the J call TRBJ2-7; 16 bases are shared with TRBD2. Trimming at V came to 5 bases and at J to 4 bases, leaving 6 bases not matched to a gene. The CDR3 sequence is 16 residues long. The germline V gene encodes CDR1 SGHRS and CDR2 YFSETQ. Incomplete CDR3 DNA: TGCGCCAGCAGACAAGGGACTAGCGGGGGGGCGTACGAG. This translates into CASRQGTSGGAYE. The CDR3 reads in full as CASRQGTSGGAYEQYF. The whole variable domain, filled in from reference TRBV5-1 and TRBJ2-7, reads KAGVTQTPRYLIKTRGQQVTLSCSPISGHRSVSWYQQTPGQGLQFLFEYFSETQRNKGNFPGRFSGRQFSNSRSEMNVSTLELGDSALYLCASRQGTSGGAYEQYFGPGTRLTVT.

Many counts were recorded for this clone. The observed sequence ends 3 residues before the CDR3 terminus, with the missing tail filled in from the germline J gene. This sequence joins TRBV29-1 and TRBJ1-1; 7 nucleotides align to TRBD1. The length of the CDR3 is 13 residues. The germline V gene has CDR1 SQVTM and CDR2 ANQGSEA. The V segment lost 6 bases and the J segment 7 bases; nucleotides outside the gene matches: 11. The CDR3 bases that were read are TGCAGCGTCGTACCATGGGACAGCAGTGAA. Its protein is CSVVPWDSSE. In full, the CDR3 is CSVVPWDSSEAFF. The full variable domain, with the rest looked up from reference TRBV29-1 and TRBJ1-1, is SAVISQKPSRDICQRGTSLTIQCQVDSQVTMMFWYRQQPGQSLTLIATANQGSEATYESGFVIDKFPISRPNLTFSTLTVSNMSPEDSSIYLCSVVPWDSSEAFFGQGTRLTVV.

As concerns this clone: The read terminates 3 residues before the CDR3 end, so the remaining end is supplied by the germline J gene. The J gene is TRBJ1-4, the V gene TRBV2; perhaps TRBD1 as D (6 bases). The V end lost 8 bases, the J end lost 5 bases, and 15 bases lay between the germline ends. CDR1 and CDR2 (germline): SNHLY, FYNNEI. This CDR3 has 14 amino acids. The CDR3 protein is CASGATGPNEKLFF. The CDR3 bases that were read are TGTGCCAGCGGTGCCACAGGGCCGAATGAAAAA.

At least ten counts were recorded for this clone. The sequence runs out 3 residues before the end of the CDR3; the remainder is reconstructed from the germline J gene. The chain employs TRBV20-1 and TRBJ2-5, with D possibly TRBD2 on 5 matching bases. Germline lookup yields CDR1 DFQATT and CDR2 SNEGSKA (reference sequence). The CDR3 length is 13 residues. Deletions cut 6 bases from V and 4 bases from J, with 15 bases between. CDR3 residues: CSASGLFGETQYF. The DNA read from the CDR3 is TGCAGTGCCTCCGGACTTTTTGGAGAGACC.